The source of this TCR beta chain is a study of T cells in Graves' hyperthyroidism and ophthalmopathy. Together with thyroid ultrasound, orbital computed tomography, serum thyroxine and TRAb, clinical symptoms were used for diagnoses. From germline, CDR1 is SGHTA and CDR2 FQGNSA. V was clipped by 1 base and J by 0 bases, with 14 bases between them. This CDR3 is built from 17 residues. This clonotype has at least ten counts. Its antigen is currently unknown. The CDR3 regions of TCR beta were amplified from RNA transcripts. During a first-round RT-PCR of the TCR CDR3, the HTBI primer set was used. MiXCR, applied by TCRdb to the multiplex PCR reads, yields one record per CDR3 protein. The table shows some 600,000 distinct CDR3 sequences, with around 13% occurring only once. Study observations and caveats: The model anticipated ophthalmopathy a median about six months pre-onset. Blood also carried most thyroid clonotypes expanded above 0.001.

The J gene is TRBJ2-3, the V gene TRBV7-2; D not resolved. The sequencing input was blood. The receptor was isolated from a woman aged 30 to 39 with Graves' hyperthyroidism that later progressed to Graves' ophthalmopathy. CDR3 protein: CASSLEPLGWSTDTQYF. The CDR3, as DNA: TGTGCCAGCAGCTTAGAGCCCCTAGGCTGGAGCACAGATACGCAGTATTTT. The variable domain in full, completed from reference TRBV7-2 and TRBJ2-3, reads GAGVSQSPSNKVTEKGKDVELRCDPISGHTALYWYRQSLGQGLEFLIYFQGNSAPDKSGLPSDRFSAERTGGSVSTLTIQRTQQEDSAVYLCASSLEPLGWSTDTQYFGPGTRLTVL.